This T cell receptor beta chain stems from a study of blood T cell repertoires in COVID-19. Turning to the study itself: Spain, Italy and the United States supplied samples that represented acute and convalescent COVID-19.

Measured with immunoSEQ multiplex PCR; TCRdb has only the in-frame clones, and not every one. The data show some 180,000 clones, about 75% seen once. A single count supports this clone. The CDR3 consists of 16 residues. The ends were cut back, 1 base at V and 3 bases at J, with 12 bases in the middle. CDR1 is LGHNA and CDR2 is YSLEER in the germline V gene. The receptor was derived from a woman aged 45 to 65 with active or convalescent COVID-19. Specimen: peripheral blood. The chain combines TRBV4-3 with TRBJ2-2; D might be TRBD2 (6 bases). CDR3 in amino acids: CASSQASSAHTGELFF. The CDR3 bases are TGCGCCAGCAGCCAAGCATCTAGCGCCCACACCGGGGAGCTGTTTTTT.